Shown below are 32 T cell receptor beta chains from a single sample sequenced in a study of brain metastases from non-small cell lung cancer. Measured with immunoSEQ multiplex PCR; TCRdb has only the in-frame clones, and not every one. The data hold 2,000 to 2,500 clones, with around 82% observed a single time. Material for sequencing was primary lung tumor tissue. These receptors were collected from a donor aged 40 or over with non-small cell lung cancer.

V gene TRBV18 combines with J gene TRBJ2-7; 8 bases match TRBD1. The CDR3 has 13 residues. V gave up 3 bases and J gave up 3 bases; unmatched junction bases: 1. From germline, CDR1 is KGHSH and CDR2 LQKENI. The CDR3 region has the DNA TGTGCCAGCTCACCGGACAGGGACTACGAGCAGTACTTC. Translated: CASSPDRDYEQYF.

In DNA, the CDR3 is TGTGCCAGCAGCTGGGGGACGGCCGGGGAGCTGTTTTTT. This sequence encodes CASSWGTAGELFF. The chain joins TRBV5-6 to TRBJ2-2; the D call may be TRBD1 or TRBD2 (5 bases each). This CDR3 comprises 13 residues. V was clipped by 3 bases and J by 6 bases, with 9 bases between them. Germline V gives CDR1 SGHDT, CDR2 YYEEEE.

This chain connects TRBV27 to TRBJ2-7, with a weak D call TRBD1 (6 bases). Germline V gene data show CDR1 as MNHEY and CDR2 as SMNVEV (reference sequence). V gave up 6 bases and J gave up 2 bases, with 11 bases separating them. The CDR3 loop spans 13 amino acids. This CDR3 reads CASSDRDTYEQYF. DNA of the CDR3: TGTGCCAGCAGCGACCGGGACACCTACGAGCAGTACTTC.

The rearrangement uses TRBV25-1 and TRBJ2-1; 9 bases map to TRBD2. In germline, CDR1 is MGHDK, CDR2 SYGVNS. The CDR3 runs 16 residues. V lost 3 bases, J lost 7 bases, and 10 bases stayed unmatched. The CDR3 reads CASSDLAGSLFNEQFF. The CDR3 DNA follows: TGTGCCAGCAGTGACCTAGCGGGGAGTTTGTTTAATGAGCAGTTCTTC.

The V and J genes are TRBV29-1 and TRBJ2-1; 9 bases agree with TRBD2. The CDR3 spans 16 residues. In germline, CDR1 is SQVTM, CDR2 ANQGSEA. Trimming cost V 4 bases and J 7 bases; bases outside gene matches: 14. The CDR3 here is CSVAGTSRRYGNEQFF. CDR3 nucleotides: TGCAGCGTTGCAGGGACTAGCAGGAGGTACGGTAATGAGCAGTTCTTC.

Of note for this clone: One end of the junction fails to match germline, which may point to a read error. The sample carries other DNA sequences with the same CDR3. The chain joins TRBV5-4 to TRBJ2-6; tentatively, D is TRBD1 or TRBD2 (6 bases each). Germline V gene lookup returns CDR1 SGHNT and CDR2 YYREEE (reference sequence). This CDR3 has 15 residues. The CDR3 protein is CASRLGGMGANVLTF. The CDR3 coding sequence is TGTGCCAGCAGATTGGGGGGTATGGGGGCCAACGTTCTGACTTTC.

The chain uses TRBV2 and TRBJ2-1, with 8 positions matching TRBD1. The CDR3 covers 16 residues. Germline values: CDR1 SNHLY, CDR2 FYNNEI. The trim removed 7 bases at V and 1 base at J, leaving 9 bases unmatched. The CDR3 coding sequence is TGTGCCAGCATCCATGGACAGGGACTTTCCTACAATGAGCAGTTCTTC. Its protein is CASIHGQGLSYNEQFF.

The chain links TRBV5-6 to TRBJ2-2; D is unresolved. The CDR3 sequence is 13 residues long. With 0 bases removed from V and 10 bases from J, the gap between germline ends came to 10 bases. CDR1 and CDR2 from the germline V gene are SGHDT and YYEEEE. The CDR3 loop reads CASSLVRVEELFF. The CDR3 DNA is TGTGCCAGCAGCTTGGTCCGAGTTGAGGAGCTGTTTTTT.

CDR3 sequence: CASSAYRGTGNTIYF. The CDR3 coding sequence is TGTGCCAGCAGCGCTTACAGGGGAACTGGAAACACCATATATTTT. The chain uses TRBV13 and TRBJ1-3, with 7 bases fitting TRBD1. Germline V lookup: CDR1 PRHDT, CDR2 FYEKMQ (reference sequence). V was clipped by 5 bases and J by 2 bases; unmatched bases: 6. CDR3 size: 15 residues.

This sequence joins TRBV2 and TRBJ2-7; D not resolved. CDR3 length: 13 amino acids. Trimming took off 3 bases at V and 6 bases at J, with 12 bases between the two ends. The germline V gene has CDR1 SNHLY and CDR2 FYNNEI. Written as DNA, the CDR3 is TGTGCCAGCAGTGAGCACGGGTATCGCGAGCAGTACTTC. Amino acid sequence: CASSEHGYREQYF.

The J gene is TRBJ2-3, the V gene TRBV30; 10 bases map to TRBD2. With 0 bases clipped from V and 5 bases from J, the junction kept 5 bases outside the gene matches. The CDR3 is 15 amino acids. Per germline, CDR1 GTSNPN and CDR2 SVGIG (reference sequence). CDR3 DNA sequence: TGTGCCTGGAGTGTAGGTCTAGCGGGGGTAGATACGCAGTATTTT. Protein product: CAWSVGLAGVDTQYF.

As to this clone: Relative to the germline gene, one junction end is altered; a read error may explain this. The chain uses TRBV9 and TRBJ2-1; D is perhaps TRBD2 (5 bases). Germline loops: CDR1 SGDLS, CDR2 YYNGEE. The CDR3 runs to 12 residues. As DNA, the CDR3 is TGTACCAGCAGCGGAAATAGCAATGAGCAGTTCTTC. Protein: CTSSGNSNEQFF. The full variable domain, rest sourced from reference TRBV9 and TRBJ2-1, is DSGVTQTPKHLITATGQRVTLRCSPRSGDLSVYWYQQSLDQGLQFLIQYYNGEERAKGNILERFSAQQFPDLHSELNLSSLELGDSALYFCTSSGNSNEQFFGPGTRLTVL.

This clone was counted a few times. V and J are TRBV5-1 and TRBJ1-6; 8 bases are shared with TRBD1. Losses at the gene ends were 4 bases for V and 8 bases for J; bases not matched to a gene: 5. CDR1 is SGHRS and CDR2 is YFSETQ in the germline V gene. This CDR3 spans 14 amino acids. CDR3 protein: CASSTGTGHSPLHF. The CDR3 DNA reads TGCGCCAGCAGCACCGGGACAGGACATTCACCCCTCCACTTT.

In DNA, the CDR3 is TGTGCCAGCAGTTCTTTCAGGGGGCTTATCTATGGCTACACCTTC. It codes for CASSSFRGLIYGYTF. The chain couples TRBV27 to TRBJ1-2; TRBD1 aligns across 8 bases. The CDR3 extends over 15 amino acids. Germline CDR1 reads MNHEY; CDR2 reads SMNVEV (reference sequence). J was trimmed by 4 bases and V by 4 bases; bases with no gene match: 8.

V usage is TRBV10-3 and J usage is TRBJ1-5; tentatively, D is TRBD1 (6 bases). With 3 bases removed from V and 4 bases from J, the gap between germline ends came to 13 bases. Per germline, CDR1 ENHRY and CDR2 SYGVKD. The CDR3 has 15 residues. The CDR3 DNA sequence: TGTGCCATCAGTGAAGGGGACACAGGGAATCAGCCCCAGCATTTT. It encodes CAISEGDTGNQPQHF.

V and J are TRBV7-8 and TRBJ1-2, with 9 positions matching TRBD1. The length of the CDR3 is 16 residues. CDR1 and CDR2 (germline): SGHVS, FQNEAQ. Trimming cost V 8 bases and J 3 bases; bases outside gene matches: 13. This CDR3 is CASSLSGTGTYYGYTF. DNA of the CDR3: TGTGCCAGCTCATTGTCTGGGACAGGGACCTACTATGGCTACACCTTC. Full variable domain (rest looked up from reference TRBV7-8 and TRBJ1-2): GAGVSQSPRYKVAKRGQDVALRCDPISGHVSLFWYQQALGQGPEFLTYFQNEAQLDKSGLPSDRFFAERPEGSVSTLKIQRTQQEDSAVYLCASSLSGTGTYYGYTFGSGTRLTVV.

This clone was recorded a few times. This sequence joins TRBV14 and TRBJ2-5; 7 bases line up with TRBD2. Per the germline V gene, CDR1 is SGHDN and CDR2 is FVKESK. After removal of 4 bases from V and 10 bases from J, the junction contained 9 bases not matched to a gene. This CDR3 comprises 13 residues. The CDR3, as DNA: TGTGCCAGCAGCCCAGGGCCCGCGGGGGTCCAGTACTTC. Translating gives CASSPGPAGVQYF.

The rearrangement joins TRBV19 to TRBJ2-3; 9 bases match TRBD2. J gave up 2 bases and V 1 base, and 10 bases lay outside the gene matches. This CDR3 is 18 amino acids long. Germline lookup yields CDR1 LNHDA and CDR2 SQIVND (reference sequence). CDR3 residues: CASSIGLAGPLNTDTQYF. For the CDR3, the DNA is TGTGCCAGTAGTATAGGCCTAGCGGGGCCGTTGAACACAGATACGCAGTATTTT.

This chain uses TRBV7-6 with TRBJ2-5, with 9 bases aligning to TRBD1. The CDR3 is 15 residues long. Germline V gives CDR1 SGHVS, CDR2 FNYEAQ. With 4 bases clipped from V and 4 bases from J, the junction kept 7 bases outside the gene matches. CDR3 sequence reads: CASSSKGQGGETQYF. In DNA form, the CDR3 reads TGTGCCAGCAGCTCCAAGGGACAGGGAGGAGAGACCCAGTACTTC.

There are a few counts of this clone. The chain carries TRBV30 and TRBJ2-7; TRBD1 aligns across 9 bases. Trimming took 4 bases from V and 5 from J; bases not matched to a gene: 12. Germline CDR1 GTSNPN, CDR2 SVGIG (reference sequence). CDR3 size: 15 residues. The CDR3 sequence is CAWTEGTGTVDEQYF. The CDR3 DNA is TGTGCCTGGACCGAAGGGACAGGGACCGTCGACGAGCAGTACTTC.

The V and J genes are TRBV11-3 and TRBJ2-7; D may be TRBD1 (5 bases). The V gene lost 7 bases and the J gene lost 3 bases, with 16 bases spanning the gap. The CDR3 spans 14 residues. Looked up from germline, CDR1 is SGHNT and CDR2 is YENEEA. The CDR3 region has the DNA TGTGCCAGCAACTTGGGGCAGGCCAACTACGAGCAGTACTTC. It yields the protein CASNLGQANYEQYF. Supplemented by reference TRBV11-3 and TRBJ2-7, the full variable domain reads EAGVVQSPRYKIIEKKQPVAFWCNPISGHNTLYWYLQNLGQGPELLIRYENEEAVDDSQLPKDRFSAERLKGVDSTLKIQPAELGDSAVYLCASNLGQANYEQYFGPGTRLTVT.

The chain carries TRBV24-1 and TRBJ2-1; 14 bases are a match to TRBD2. The CDR3 spans 16 residues. V gave up 7 bases and J gave up 6 bases; unmatched junction bases: 7. Germline CDR1 reads KGHDR; CDR2 reads SFDVKD. The CDR3 spells CATSPSGTSGSNEQFF. The CDR3 region has the DNA TGTGCCACCAGCCCTTCCGGGACTAGCGGGAGCAATGAGCAGTTCTTC.

The gene calls are TRBV11-1 and TRBJ1-1; D unclear. CDR3 length: 14 amino acids. Between the trimmed V and J ends, which lost 0 bases and 3 bases, there was a span of 8 bases. CDR1 and CDR2 (germline): SGHAT, FQDESV (reference sequence). CDR3: CASSLASGHTEAFF. CDR3 DNA sequence: TGTGCCAGCAGCTTAGCATCAGGCCACACTGAAGCTTTCTTT.

In its sample, this clone was seen once. A clone one base away is much larger, so this may be a read error. Different DNA sequences within this sample yield the same CDR3. The gene calls are TRBV7-9 and TRBJ2-1; TRBD1 aligns across 12 bases. Germline-derived CDR1 and CDR2 are SEHNR and FQNEAQ (reference sequence). The CDR3 runs to 17 residues. This chain's CDR3 is CASSPPRGTGGYNEQFF. In nucleotides, the CDR3 is TGTGCCAGCAGCCCCCCTAGGGGGACAGGGGGCTACAATGAGCAATTCTTC.

This rearrangement joins TRBV12-3 or TRBV12-4 to TRBJ2-7, with TRBD2 as a possible D gene (6 bases). V was clipped by 5 bases and J by 2 bases, with 10 bases between them. The CDR3 has 13 amino acids. DNA of the CDR3: TGTGCCAGCAGTCCGGGAGATACCTACGAGCAGTACTTC. This translates into CASSPGDTYEQYF.

The chain has TRBV12-3 or TRBV12-4 and TRBJ1-1; D call uncertain. V lost 5 bases, J lost 0 bases, and 7 bases lay in between. The CDR3 runs 13 residues. CDR3 region: CASSLQMNTEAFF. CDR3 nucleotides: TGTGCCAGCAGTCTGCAGATGAACACTGAAGCTTTCTTT.

The chain is built from TRBV7-9 and TRBJ1-1, with D tentatively TRBD1 (5 bases). The CDR3 totals 16 residues. V lost 5 bases and J 0 bases, leaving 16 bases between the germline ends. CDR1 and CDR2 from the germline V gene are SEHNR and FQNEAQ (reference sequence). CDR3 nucleotide sequence: TGTGCCAGCAGCCCCCGCGGTGGGGGGATGAACACTGAAGCTTTCTTT. This encodes CASSPRGGGMNTEAFF.

The V and J genes are TRBV18 and TRBJ2-5; tentatively, D is TRBD1 (6 bases). CDR1 is KGHSH, CDR2 LQKENI, per germline. The CDR3 loop spans 14 amino acids. V shed 6 bases and J shed 1 base, with 12 bases lying between them. Written as DNA, the CDR3 is TGTGCCAGCTCGCGCCGGACAGCCCAAGAGACCCAGTACTTC. This sequence encodes CASSRRTAQETQYF.

J is TRBJ2-7 and V is TRBV28; 8 bases are shared with TRBD1. The CDR3 is made up of 14 amino acids. Losses at the gene ends were 3 bases for V and 9 bases for J; bases not matched to a gene: 10. The germline V gene encodes CDR1 MDHEN and CDR2 SYDVKM. CDR3 bases: TGTGCCAGCAGTTTCTCAGAGACAGGGGTTGGGCAGTACTTC. This gives the protein CASSFSETGVGQYF.

For the CDR3, the DNA is TGTGCCAGCAGCCGGACAACTAGCACAGATACGCAGTATTTT. This sequence encodes CASSRTTSTDTQYF. The chain carries TRBV2 and TRBJ2-3, with a tentative D call TRBD1 (5 bases). The CDR3 has 14 amino acids. Germline V gene lookup returns CDR1 SNHLY and CDR2 FYNNEI. Deletions cut 6 bases from V and 0 bases from J, with 10 bases between.

This chain joins TRBV2 and TRBJ1-5; 8 bases line up with TRBD1. Germline lookup yields CDR1 SNHLY and CDR2 FYNNEI. The CDR3 is 14 residues long. V trimming: 6 bases; J trimming: 4 bases; junction bases outside the gene matches: 5. The CDR3 is CASRWTGWNQPQHF. CDR3 coding DNA: TGTGCCAGCAGGTGGACAGGGTGGAATCAGCCCCAGCATTTT.

As to this clone: Given a much more abundant clone one base away, this may be a read error. J is TRBJ2-1 and V is TRBV5-6, with D perhaps TRBD1 (6 bases). CDR3 length: 13 amino acids. Germline V lookup: CDR1 SGHDT, CDR2 YYEEEE. In DNA, the CDR3 is TGTGTCAGCAGCTTGGTCAGGGGCGAAGAGCAGTTCTTC. Its protein is CVSSLVRGEEQFF. Variable domain in full (rest from reference TRBV5-6 and TRBJ2-1): DAGVTQSPTHLIKTRGQQVTLRCSPKSGHDTVSWYQQALGQGPQFIFQYYEEEERQRGNFPDRFSGHQFPNYSSELNVNALLLGDSALYLCVSSLVRGEEQFFGPGTRLTVL.